These T cell receptor beta chains were read from a single sample in a study of beta chain features in type 1 diabetes. Libraries were prepared by immunoSEQ multiplex PCR; TCRdb keeps only in-frame clonotypes and omits some of them. The table has some 180,000 clones, about an eighth seen once; the top ten hold about 0.58%. The source material was central memory CD4+ T cells from blood. The source is a woman younger than 30 in good health. The CDR3 runs from the conserved cysteine through the conserved F or W. The D gene is left open where the match is weak. Part of the rows lack a size; the others show once, few, many or a class for expanded clones.

d_call: .; clone_size: few; v_call: TRBV6-5; j_call: TRBJ2-7; cdr3_nt: TGTGCCAGCATGAGAGTAGGGCAGGGTTTCGACGAGCAGTACTTC; cdr3_aa: CASMRVGQGFDEQYF
d_call: TRBD1; clone_size: few; v_call: TRBV7-9; j_call: TRBJ2-7; cdr3_nt: TGTGCCAGCAGCTCGGGACAGGGCCCCTACGAGCAGTACTTC; cdr3_aa: CASSSGQGPYEQYF
d_call: .; clone_size: few; v_call: TRBV4-1; j_call: TRBJ2-4; cdr3_nt: TGCGCCAGCAGCCAAGCGAATGCGGGGAACATTCAGTACTTC; cdr3_aa: CASSQANAGNIQYF
d_call: .; clone_size: .; v_call: TRBV14; j_call: TRBJ1-5; cdr3_nt: TGTGCCAGCAGCCAAGTGACTCCTAAAGCGCCCCAGCATTTT; cdr3_aa: CASSQVTPKAPQHF
d_call: TRBD1; clone_size: few; v_call: TRBV30; j_call: TRBJ1-1; cdr3_nt: TGTGCCTGGAGTGGGGACAGCACTGAAGCTTTCTTT; cdr3_aa: CAWSGDSTEAFF
d_call: .; clone_size: few; v_call: TRBV5-1; j_call: TRBJ1-5; cdr3_nt: TGCGCCAGCAGCCGTGAGGGGGGGCGCAATCAGCCCCAGCATTTT; cdr3_aa: CASSREGGRNQPQHF
d_call: TRBD2; clone_size: few; v_call: TRBV6-1; j_call: TRBJ2-1; cdr3_nt: TGTGCCAGCAGTGAAAAAGCGGGAGGGAGGGATGAGCAGTTCTTC; cdr3_aa: CASSEKAGGRDEQFF
d_call: TRBD1; clone_size: .; v_call: TRBV4-1; j_call: TRBJ2-1; cdr3_nt: TGCGCCAGCAGCCAAGCGATAAACAGGGGCATCTACAATGAGCAGTTCTTC; cdr3_aa: CASSQAINRGIYNEQFF
d_call: .; clone_size: .; v_call: TRBV2; j_call: TRBJ2-7; cdr3_nt: TGTGCCTCCCGACAGGATACCTACGAGCAGTACTTC; cdr3_aa: CASRQDTYEQYF
d_call: TRBD1; clone_size: few; v_call: TRBV30; j_call: TRBJ2-7; cdr3_nt: TGTGCCTGGACCCGGGACAGGCCTTACGAGCAGTACTTC; cdr3_aa: CAWTRDRPYEQYF
d_call: TRBD1; clone_size: .; v_call: TRBV5-1; j_call: TRBJ1-5; cdr3_nt: TGCGCCAGCACCCCGACAGGGGATGTGGGTCAGCCCCAGCATTTT; cdr3_aa: CASTPTGDVGQPQHF
d_call: TRBD1; clone_size: .; v_call: TRBV11-3; j_call: TRBJ2-1; cdr3_nt: TGTGCTTCTGCACAGGGGGTATACAATGAGCAGTTCTTC; cdr3_aa: CASAQGVYNEQFF
d_call: TRBD1; clone_size: .; v_call: TRBV19; j_call: TRBJ2-2; cdr3_nt: TGTGCCAGTAGTATAGACTGGGACAGCGCGAACACCGGGGAGCTGTTTTTT; cdr3_aa: CASSIDWDSANTGELFF
d_call: .; clone_size: few; v_call: TRBV19; j_call: TRBJ1-1; cdr3_nt: TGTGCCAGTAGATTGGGCCCATTAGTGGGGCTGAACACTGAAGCTTTCTTT; cdr3_aa: CASRLGPLVGLNTEAFF
d_call: .; clone_size: few; v_call: TRBV15; j_call: TRBJ2-1; cdr3_nt: TGTGCCACCAGCAAACTCGCGGTTAGCTCCTACAATGAGCAGTTCTTC; cdr3_aa: CATSKLAVSSYNEQFF
d_call: TRBD2; clone_size: .; v_call: TRBV7-2; j_call: TRBJ2-1; cdr3_nt: TGTGCCAGCAGCTGGACTAGGATAAACAATGAGCAGTTCTTC; cdr3_aa: CASSWTRINNEQFF
d_call: .; clone_size: .; v_call: TRBV30; j_call: TRBJ2-2; cdr3_nt: TGTGCCCGTGGGCTAACCGGGGAGCTGTTTTTT; cdr3_aa: CARGLTGELFF
d_call: .; clone_size: few; v_call: TRBV6-1; j_call: TRBJ2-1; cdr3_nt: TGTGCCAGCAGTGATAGAGGGAGGCGGTCCTACAATGAGCAGTTCTTC; cdr3_aa: CASSDRGRRSYNEQFF
d_call: .; clone_size: many; v_call: TRBV5-1; j_call: TRBJ2-1; cdr3_nt: TGCGCCAGCAGCTTGGAAAATGGCGGGAACTACAATGAGCAGTTCTTC; cdr3_aa: CASSLENGGNYNEQFF
d_call: .; clone_size: few; v_call: TRBV7-2; j_call: TRBJ2-1; cdr3_nt: TGTGCCAGCAGCTTACAGCCGGGGGTCTCCTACAATGAGCAGTTCTTC; cdr3_aa: CASSLQPGVSYNEQFF
d_call: TRBD2; clone_size: .; v_call: TRBV30; j_call: TRBJ2-7; cdr3_nt: TGTGCCTGGAGTAGGGGACTAGCGGGAGGTAAAGAGCAGTACTTC; cdr3_aa: CAWSRGLAGGKEQYF
d_call: .; clone_size: .; v_call: TRBV18; j_call: TRBJ1-1; cdr3_nt: TGTGCCAGCTCACCAGCAGCTAGGAACACTGAAGCTTTCTTT; cdr3_aa: CASSPAARNTEAFF
d_call: .; clone_size: .; v_call: TRBV7-9; j_call: TRBJ1-5; cdr3_nt: TGTGCCAGCAGCTTGATGGGGGGAGGTCAGCCCCAGCATTTT; cdr3_aa: CASSLMGGGQPQHF
d_call: .; clone_size: few; v_call: TRBV28; j_call: TRBJ1-1; cdr3_nt: TGTGCCAGCACCACACGCTGGACTGAAGCTTTCTTT; cdr3_aa: CASTTRWTEAFF
d_call: .; clone_size: .; v_call: TRBV11-2; j_call: TRBJ2-7; cdr3_nt: TGTGCTACCTCCGGCGCGGCCTACGAGCAGTACTTC; cdr3_aa: CATSGAAYEQYF
d_call: .; clone_size: few; v_call: TRBV6-6; j_call: TRBJ2-7; cdr3_nt: TGTGCCAGCACCGTAGGGGGTCTCCTCGCCTCCGAGCAGTACTTC; cdr3_aa: CASTVGGLLASEQYF
d_call: .; clone_size: .; v_call: TRBV23-1; j_call: TRBJ2-7; cdr3_nt: TGCGCCAGCAGCCCGACCAGTTGGCAGGGCTTCTACGAGCAGTACTTC; cdr3_aa: CASSPTSWQGFYEQYF
d_call: TRBD1; clone_size: .; v_call: TRBV6-6; j_call: TRBJ2-7; cdr3_nt: TGTGCCAGCAGTCACAGGGGATACTACGAGCAGTACTTC; cdr3_aa: CASSHRGYYEQYF
d_call: TRBD1; clone_size: few; v_call: TRBV11-3; j_call: TRBJ1-1; cdr3_nt: TGTGCCAGCAGCTTAGGCCGGGACAGGGGGATGAACACTGAAGCTTTCTTT; cdr3_aa: CASSLGRDRGMNTEAFF
d_call: TRBD2; clone_size: .; v_call: TRBV9; j_call: TRBJ2-1; cdr3_nt: TGTGCCAGCAGCGGGATTTTAGCGGGAGCCCGGAAATACAATGAGCAGTTCTTC; cdr3_aa: CASSGILAGARKYNEQFF
d_call: .; clone_size: few; v_call: TRBV27; j_call: TRBJ2-2; cdr3_nt: TGTGCCAGCAGTTTCAACAGGAACACCGGGGAGCTGTTTTTT; cdr3_aa: CASSFNRNTGELFF
d_call: TRBD1; clone_size: few; v_call: TRBV5-1; j_call: TRBJ2-3; cdr3_nt: TGCGCCAGCAGCTCCGGACAGGACACAGATACGCAGTATTTT; cdr3_aa: CASSSGQDTDTQYF
d_call: .; clone_size: .; v_call: TRBV9; j_call: TRBJ1-2; cdr3_nt: TGTGCCAGCAGCGTTGAATCGGACAGCTATGGCTACACCTTC; cdr3_aa: CASSVESDSYGYTF
d_call: TRBD1; clone_size: .; v_call: TRBV29-1; j_call: TRBJ1-1; cdr3_nt: TGCAGCGTGGCGGGACAGGAAAACACTGAAGCTTTCTTT; cdr3_aa: CSVAGQENTEAFF
d_call: .; clone_size: .; v_call: TRBV29-1; j_call: TRBJ1-1; cdr3_nt: TGCAGTATACAGGGGAACACTGAAGCTTTCTTT; cdr3_aa: CSIQGNTEAFF
d_call: TRBD2; clone_size: .; v_call: TRBV29-1; j_call: TRBJ2-5; cdr3_nt: TGCAGCTATAGCGGGAGGACTGGCGGGGAGCAGTACTTC; cdr3_aa: CSYSGRTGGEQYF
d_call: .; clone_size: few; v_call: TRBV5-6; j_call: TRBJ2-1; cdr3_nt: TGTGCCAGCAGCTTCAGTGGGCCACGATACAATGAGCAGTTCTTC; cdr3_aa: CASSFSGPRYNEQFF
d_call: .; clone_size: .; v_call: TRBV28; j_call: TRBJ1-1; cdr3_nt: TGTGCCAGCAGTATTAACTTAGAGGCTTTCTTT; cdr3_aa: CASSINLEAFF
d_call: TRBD2; clone_size: .; v_call: TRBV28; j_call: TRBJ2-4; cdr3_nt: TGTGCCAGCAGTGTGGCTAGCGGGGGAGCCAAAAACATTCAGTACTTC; cdr3_aa: CASSVASGGAKNIQYF
d_call: TRBD1; clone_size: many; v_call: TRBV7-3; j_call: TRBJ2-1; cdr3_nt: TGTGCCAGCAGCTTAACCCCGACAGGGACGAGCGAGCAGTTCTTC; cdr3_aa: CASSLTPTGTSEQFF
d_call: TRBD1; clone_size: .; v_call: TRBV28; j_call: TRBJ1-2; cdr3_nt: TGTGCCAGCAGTTCAGGGGGCGCGAGGTATGGCTACACCTTC; cdr3_aa: CASSSGGARYGYTF
d_call: .; clone_size: .; v_call: TRBV19; j_call: TRBJ2-1; cdr3_nt: TGTGCCAGTAGTATATCAACGAGCTCCTACAATGAGCAGTTCTTC; cdr3_aa: CASSISTSSYNEQFF
d_call: .; clone_size: few; v_call: TRBV29-1; j_call: TRBJ2-5; cdr3_nt: TGCAGCGTTGCTTCAAACACAAAAGAGACCCAGTACTTC; cdr3_aa: CSVASNTKETQYF
d_call: TRBD1; clone_size: few; v_call: TRBV27; j_call: TRBJ1-1; cdr3_nt: TGTGCCAGCAGTTATACAGGGGGCACTGAAGCTTTCTTT; cdr3_aa: CASSYTGGTEAFF
d_call: .; clone_size: .; v_call: TRBV9; j_call: TRBJ2-2; cdr3_nt: TGTGCCAGCAGCCCAGACAGCAGGGCGCGGGGCACCGGGGAGCTGTTTTTT; cdr3_aa: CASSPDSRARGTGELFF